This TCR beta chain was captured in a study of radiation and T cells in renal cell carcinoma. Whole-study results and caveats: Top tumor clonotypes rose in blood 2 weeks post-radiation, then contracted.

Clones were sequenced by immunoSEQ multiplex PCR, and TCRdb holds only the in-frame ones, with some missing. The repertoire holds about 130,000 clones, with about 81% as singletons. V shed 5 bases and J shed 3 bases, with 20 bases lying between them. Germline V lookup: CDR1 SGHRS, CDR2 YFSETQ. This CDR3 has 16 residues. This clone was recorded once. The antigen is undetermined. Time point of the sample: blood 2 weeks post-SBRT. The treatment denotes: 15 Gy SBRT to primary tumor, nephrectomy 4 weeks later. Radiation-treated patients gave blood at baseline, week 2 and week 4. The patient's renal cell carcinoma had clear cell pathology.

The TCR sequence derives from a man aged 50-60 years with renal cell carcinoma. V and J are TRBV5-1 and TRBJ1-1; TRBD1 is a possible D gene (6 bases). The material sequenced was blood, taken from a patient whose treatment included radiotherapy and nephrectomy. The CDR3: CASRGRGQLGDTEAFF. CDR3 nucleotide sequence: TGCGCCAGCAGGGGTCGAGGACAGTTGGGGGACACTGAAGCTTTCTTT.